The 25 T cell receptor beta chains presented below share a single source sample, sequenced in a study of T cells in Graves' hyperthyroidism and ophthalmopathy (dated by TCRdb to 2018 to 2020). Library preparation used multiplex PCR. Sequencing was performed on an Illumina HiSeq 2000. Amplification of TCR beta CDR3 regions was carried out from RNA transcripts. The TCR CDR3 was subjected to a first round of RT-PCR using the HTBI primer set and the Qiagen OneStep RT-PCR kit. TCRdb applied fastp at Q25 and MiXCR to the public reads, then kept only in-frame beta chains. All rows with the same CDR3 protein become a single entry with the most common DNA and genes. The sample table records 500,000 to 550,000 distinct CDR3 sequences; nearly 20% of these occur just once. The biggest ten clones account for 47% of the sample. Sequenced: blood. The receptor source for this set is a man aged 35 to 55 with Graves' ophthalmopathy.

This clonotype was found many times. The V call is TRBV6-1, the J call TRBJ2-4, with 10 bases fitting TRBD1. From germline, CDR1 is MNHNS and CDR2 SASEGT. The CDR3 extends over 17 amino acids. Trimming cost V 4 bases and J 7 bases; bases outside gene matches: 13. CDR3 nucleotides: TGTGCCAGCAGTGCGCCGAGAGGTGGGACAGGGGAGAACATTCAGTACTTC. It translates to CASSAPRGGTGENIQYF.

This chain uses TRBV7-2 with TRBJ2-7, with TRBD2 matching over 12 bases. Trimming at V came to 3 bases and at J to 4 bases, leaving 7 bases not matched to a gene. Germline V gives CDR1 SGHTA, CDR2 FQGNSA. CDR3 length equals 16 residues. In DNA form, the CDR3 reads TGTGCCAGCAGCTTCGATGGACTAGCGGGACGTTACGAGCAGTACTTC. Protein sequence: CASSFDGLAGRYEQYF.

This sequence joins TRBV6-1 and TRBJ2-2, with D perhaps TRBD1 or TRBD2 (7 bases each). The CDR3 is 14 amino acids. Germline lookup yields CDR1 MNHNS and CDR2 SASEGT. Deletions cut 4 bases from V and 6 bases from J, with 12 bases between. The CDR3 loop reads CASSGQGGAGELFF. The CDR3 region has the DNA TGTGCCAGCAGTGGACAGGGAGGGGCCGGGGAGCTGTTTTTT.

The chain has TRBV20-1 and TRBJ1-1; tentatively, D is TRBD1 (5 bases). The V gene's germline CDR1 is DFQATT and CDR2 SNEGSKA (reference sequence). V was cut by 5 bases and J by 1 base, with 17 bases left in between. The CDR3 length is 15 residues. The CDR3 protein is CSARDFSLRNTEAFF. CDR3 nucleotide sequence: TGCAGTGCTCGGGACTTCTCCCTGAGGAACACTGAAGCTTTCTTT.

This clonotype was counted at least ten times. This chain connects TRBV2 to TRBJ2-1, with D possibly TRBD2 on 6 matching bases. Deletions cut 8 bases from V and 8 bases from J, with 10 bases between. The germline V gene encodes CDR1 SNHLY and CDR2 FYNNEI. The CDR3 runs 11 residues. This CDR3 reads CASRGLHEQFF. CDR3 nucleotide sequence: TGTGCCAGCCGGGGACTCCATGAGCAGTTCTTC. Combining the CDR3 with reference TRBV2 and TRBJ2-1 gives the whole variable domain EPEVTQTPSHQVTQMGQEVILRCVPISNHLYFYWYRQILGQKVEFLVSFYNNEISEKSEIFDDQFSVERPDGSNFTLKIRSTKLEDSAMYFCASRGLHEQFFGPGTRLTVL.

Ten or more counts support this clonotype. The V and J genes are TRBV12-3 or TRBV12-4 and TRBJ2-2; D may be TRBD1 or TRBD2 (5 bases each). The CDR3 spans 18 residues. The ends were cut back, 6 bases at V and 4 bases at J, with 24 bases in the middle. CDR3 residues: CASRTKFGPGAGTGELFF. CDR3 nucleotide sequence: TGTGCCAGCAGAACTAAATTCGGGCCCGGGGCGGGCACCGGGGAGCTGTTTTTT.

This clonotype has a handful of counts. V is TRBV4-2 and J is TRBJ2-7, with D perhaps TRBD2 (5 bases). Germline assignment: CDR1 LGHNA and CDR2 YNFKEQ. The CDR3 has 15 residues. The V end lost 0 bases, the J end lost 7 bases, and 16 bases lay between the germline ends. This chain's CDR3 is CASSQETTNPAEQYF. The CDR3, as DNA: TGTGCCAGCAGCCAAGAAACGACTAATCCGGCGGAGCAGTACTTC.

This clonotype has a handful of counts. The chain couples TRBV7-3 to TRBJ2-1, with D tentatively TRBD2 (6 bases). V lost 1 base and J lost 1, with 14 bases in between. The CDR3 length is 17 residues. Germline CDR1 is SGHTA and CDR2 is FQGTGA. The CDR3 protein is CASSLSHETSSYNEQFF. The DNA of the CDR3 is TGTGCCAGCAGCTTAAGTCACGAGACTAGTTCCTACAATGAGCAGTTCTTC.

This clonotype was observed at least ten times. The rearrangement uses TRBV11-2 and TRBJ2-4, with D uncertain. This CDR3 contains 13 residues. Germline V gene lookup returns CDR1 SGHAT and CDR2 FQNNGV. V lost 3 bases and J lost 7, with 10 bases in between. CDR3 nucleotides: TGTGCCAGCAGCTTCCCCCCCGCGAACATTCAGTACTTC. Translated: CASSFPPANIQYF.

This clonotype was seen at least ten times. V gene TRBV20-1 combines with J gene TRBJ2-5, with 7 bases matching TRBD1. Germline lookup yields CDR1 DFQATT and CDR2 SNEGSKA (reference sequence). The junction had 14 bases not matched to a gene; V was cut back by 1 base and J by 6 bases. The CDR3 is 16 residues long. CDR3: CSARAPRTGRWKTQYF. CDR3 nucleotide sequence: TGCAGTGCTAGAGCCCCACGGACAGGCCGATGGAAGACCCAGTACTTC.

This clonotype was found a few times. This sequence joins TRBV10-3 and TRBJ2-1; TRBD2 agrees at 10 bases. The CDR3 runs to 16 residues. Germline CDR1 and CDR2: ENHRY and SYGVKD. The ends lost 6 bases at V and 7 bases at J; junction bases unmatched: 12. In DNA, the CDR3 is TGTGCCATCAGAGGGTGGGCTAGCGGGGGCTTAAATGAGCAGTTCTTC. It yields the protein CAIRGWASGGLNEQFF.

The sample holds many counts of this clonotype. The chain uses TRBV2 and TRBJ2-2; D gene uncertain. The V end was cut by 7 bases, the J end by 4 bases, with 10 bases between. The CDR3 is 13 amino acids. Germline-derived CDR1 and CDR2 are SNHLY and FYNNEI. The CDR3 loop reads CASKQRGTGELFF. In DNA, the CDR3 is TGTGCCAGCAAACAGCGAGGCACCGGGGAGCTGTTTTTT.

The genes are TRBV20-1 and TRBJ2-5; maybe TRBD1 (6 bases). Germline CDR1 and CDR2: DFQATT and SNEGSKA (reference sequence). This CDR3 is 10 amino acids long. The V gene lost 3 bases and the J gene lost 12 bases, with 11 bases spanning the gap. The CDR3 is CSASRDTEYF. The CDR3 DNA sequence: TGCAGTGCTAGCCGGGACACAGAGTACTTC.

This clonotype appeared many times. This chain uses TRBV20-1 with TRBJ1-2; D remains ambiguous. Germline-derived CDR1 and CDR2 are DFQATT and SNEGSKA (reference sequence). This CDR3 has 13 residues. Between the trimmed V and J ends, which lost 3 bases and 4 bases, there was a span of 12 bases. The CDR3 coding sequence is TGCAGTGCTAGCCCTCAGACGGTCTATGGCTACACCTTC. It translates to CSASPQTVYGYTF.

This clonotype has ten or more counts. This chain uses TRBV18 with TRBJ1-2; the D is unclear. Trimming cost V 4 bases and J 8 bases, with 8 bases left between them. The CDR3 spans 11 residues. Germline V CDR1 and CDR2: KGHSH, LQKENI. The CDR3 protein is CASSQAEGYTF. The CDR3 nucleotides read TGTGCCAGCTCACAGGCTGAAGGCTACACCTTC.

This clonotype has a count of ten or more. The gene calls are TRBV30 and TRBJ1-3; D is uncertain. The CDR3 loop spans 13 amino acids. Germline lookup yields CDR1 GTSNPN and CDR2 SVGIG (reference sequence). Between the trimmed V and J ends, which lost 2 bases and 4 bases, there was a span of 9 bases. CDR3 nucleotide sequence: TGTGCCTGGAGTACCGGGGTCGGAAACACCATATATTTT. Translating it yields CAWSTGVGNTIYF. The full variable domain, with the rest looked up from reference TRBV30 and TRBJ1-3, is SQTIHQWPATLVQPVGSPLSLECTVEGTSNPNLYWYRQAAGRGLQLLFYSVGIGQISSEVPQNLSASRPQDRQFILSSKKLLLSDSGFYLCAWSTGVGNTIYFGEGSWLTVV.

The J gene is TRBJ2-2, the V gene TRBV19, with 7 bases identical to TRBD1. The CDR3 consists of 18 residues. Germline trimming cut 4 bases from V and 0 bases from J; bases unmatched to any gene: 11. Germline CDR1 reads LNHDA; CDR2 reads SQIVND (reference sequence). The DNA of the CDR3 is TGTGCCAGTAGTACGCCCGGGACAGCAACTACGAACACCGGGGAGCTGTTTTTT. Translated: CASSTPGTATTNTGELFF.

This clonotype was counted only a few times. CDR3 nucleotide sequence: TGTGCCAGCAGCTTTTTCGAGCAGTACTTC. Translation: CASSFFEQYF. The chain joins TRBV5-6 to TRBJ2-7; D call uncertain. Germline CDR1 and CDR2: SGHDT and YYEEEE. This CDR3 is built from 10 residues. Trimming pared 2 bases from V and 6 bases from J, leaving 3 bases between.

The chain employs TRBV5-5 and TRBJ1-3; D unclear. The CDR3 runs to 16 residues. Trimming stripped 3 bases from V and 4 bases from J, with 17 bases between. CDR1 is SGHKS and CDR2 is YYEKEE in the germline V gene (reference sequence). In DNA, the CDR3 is TGTGCCAGCAGCTCCGGGCCCACATTTGGGGGAAACACCATATATTTT. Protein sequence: CASSSGPTFGGNTIYF.

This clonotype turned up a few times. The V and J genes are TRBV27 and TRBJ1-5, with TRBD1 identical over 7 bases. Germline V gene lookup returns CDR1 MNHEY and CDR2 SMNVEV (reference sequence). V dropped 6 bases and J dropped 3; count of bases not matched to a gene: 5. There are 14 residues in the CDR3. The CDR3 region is CASRPQGFNQPQHF. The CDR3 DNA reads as TGTGCCAGCAGACCACAGGGGTTCAATCAGCCCCAGCATTTT.

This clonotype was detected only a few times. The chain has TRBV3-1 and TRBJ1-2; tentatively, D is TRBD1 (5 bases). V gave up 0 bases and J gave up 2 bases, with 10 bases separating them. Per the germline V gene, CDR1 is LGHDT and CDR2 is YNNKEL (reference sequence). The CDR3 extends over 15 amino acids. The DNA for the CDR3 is TGTGCCAGCAGCCAAGATCGACAGATAAACTATGGCTACACCTTC. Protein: CASSQDRQINYGYTF.

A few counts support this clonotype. The CDR3 reads CASSADWTGELFF. As DNA, the CDR3 is TGTGCCAGCTCGGCGGATTGGACCGGGGAGCTGTTTTTT. The chain couples TRBV27 to TRBJ2-2, with D unresolved. Germline lookup yields CDR1 MNHEY and CDR2 SMNVEV (reference sequence). CDR3 size: 13 residues. V was pared by 8 bases and J by 5 bases, with 12 bases between.

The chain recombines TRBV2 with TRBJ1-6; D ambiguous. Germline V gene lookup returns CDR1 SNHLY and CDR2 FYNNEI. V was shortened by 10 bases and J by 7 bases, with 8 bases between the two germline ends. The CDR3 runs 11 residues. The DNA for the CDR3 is TGTGCCACCGCGGGGAATTCACCCCTCCACTTT. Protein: CATAGNSPLHF.

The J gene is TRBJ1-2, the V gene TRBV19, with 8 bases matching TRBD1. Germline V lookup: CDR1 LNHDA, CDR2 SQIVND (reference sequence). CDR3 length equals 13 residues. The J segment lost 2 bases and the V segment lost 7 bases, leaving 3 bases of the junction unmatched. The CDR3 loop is CASTWTGNYGYTF. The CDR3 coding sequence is TGTGCCAGTACCTGGACAGGGAACTATGGCTACACCTTC.

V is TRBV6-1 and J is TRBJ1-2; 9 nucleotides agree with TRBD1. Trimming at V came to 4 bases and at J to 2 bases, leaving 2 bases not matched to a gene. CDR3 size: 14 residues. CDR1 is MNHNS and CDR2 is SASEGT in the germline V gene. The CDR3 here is CASSADRGNYGYTF. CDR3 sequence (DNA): TGTGCCAGCAGTGCCGACAGGGGGAACTATGGCTACACCTTC.